This record concerns one T cell receptor beta chain sequence. The source of the sample is a study of beta chain features in type 1 diabetes. Investigators reverse transcribed all isolated RNA, so they sequenced expressed TCRB transcripts. The method was immunoSEQ multiplex PCR; TCRdb's version includes in-frame clones alone and lacks a portion of them. Among 200,000 to 250,000 clones listed, about 10% were seen once. Deletions cut 6 bases from V and 11 bases from J, with 29 bases between. The CDR3 contains 17 residues. Germline-derived CDR1 and CDR2 are SNHLY and FYNNEI. The chain employs TRBV2 and TRBJ1-5; D is possibly TRBD1 (6 bases). The source of this sequence is a young woman in good health. The sample was naive CD4+ T cells from blood. The chain's CDR3 is CASSGIFDRDTARAQHF. The CDR3 coding sequence is TGTGCCAGCAGCGGAATTTTTGACCGGGACACGGCTCGGGCCCAGCATTTT.